The 24 T cell receptor beta chains below all came from one sample that was sequenced in a study of beta chain features in type 1 diabetes. The sequenced template was cDNA made from the entire isolated RNA. Here immunoSEQ multiplex PCR was the method, and the copy in TCRdb shows in-frame clones only, minus some. The sample shows hundreds of thousands of clones, about 71% of them seen only once. The sample comprised naive CD4+ T cells from blood. These receptors originate from a man younger than 45 in good health.

This clone has a handful of counts. The chain is built from TRBV28 and TRBJ2-1; tentative D call: TRBD2 (6 bases). With 5 bases removed from V and 5 bases from J, the gap between germline ends came to 10 bases. Looked up from germline, CDR1 is MDHEN and CDR2 is SYDVKM. The CDR3 runs 13 residues. CDR3 sequence: CASSGRTNNEQFF. CDR3 sequence (DNA): TGTGCCAGCAGTGGAAGGACTAACAATGAGCAGTTCTTC.

This chain links TRBV9 with TRBJ1-2; tentative D call: TRBD1 (5 bases). The V and J ends lost 4 bases and 8 bases respectively, with 9 bases between them. CDR1 and CDR2 (germline): SGDLS, YYNGEE. CDR3 size: 11 residues. This chain's CDR3 is CASSSGFGYTF. The DNA for the CDR3 is TGTGCCAGCAGCTCAGGGTTCGGCTACACCTTC.

The chain uses TRBV30 and TRBJ1-1; no definite D call. Germline V gene data show CDR1 as GTSNPN and CDR2 as SVGIG (reference sequence). The CDR3 totals 10 residues. V dropped 5 bases and J dropped 4 bases, with 5 bases sitting between them. The CDR3 here is CAWGVTEAFF. CDR3 in DNA: TGTGCCTGGGGCGTCACTGAAGCTTTCTTT.

The chain couples TRBV14 to TRBJ2-1; D is undetermined. In germline, CDR1 is SGHDN, CDR2 FVKESK. The CDR3 covers 13 residues. The V and J ends lost 8 bases and 0 bases respectively, with 8 bases between them. The CDR3 DNA follows: TGTGCCAGCGGGCGGAGCTCCTACAATGAGCAGTTCTTC. Amino acid sequence: CASGRSSYNEQFF.

This chain uses TRBV30 with TRBJ1-2; D not resolved. Deletions cut 5 bases from V and 5 bases from J, with 15 bases between. Germline assignment: CDR1 GTSNPN and CDR2 SVGIG (reference sequence). The length of the CDR3 is 13 residues. Here the CDR3 DNA reads TGTGCCTGGGCGCCATCAGGAGATTATGGCTACACCTTC. Translating it yields CAWAPSGDYGYTF.

The chain employs TRBV29-1 and TRBJ2-7; 8 bases map to TRBD1. Germline CDR1 reads SQVTM; CDR2 reads ANQGSEA. This CDR3 region has 13 residues. After removal of 1 base from V and 5 bases from J, the junction contained 4 bases not matched to a gene. CDR3 coding DNA: TGCAGCGTTGAAGGGACAGGGCTAAACGAGCAGTACTTC. Protein sequence: CSVEGTGLNEQYF.

The chain combines TRBV14 with TRBJ2-1; 7 bases agree with TRBD1. The germline V gene has CDR1 SGHDN and CDR2 FVKESK. V lost 1 base, J lost 2 bases, and 2 bases stayed unmatched. The CDR3 sequence is 15 residues long. The CDR3 nucleotides read TGTGCCAGCAGCCAAGGACAGGGACCCTACAATGAGCAGTTCTTC. It encodes CASSQGQGPYNEQFF.

The CDR3 here is CAWSVGDYGYTF. CDR3 DNA sequence: TGTGCCTGGAGTGTGGGCGACTATGGCTACACCTTC. This chain joins TRBV30 and TRBJ1-2, with unresolved D. Trimming pared 0 bases from V and 3 bases from J, leaving 5 bases between. CDR1 GTSNPN and CDR2 SVGIG come from the germline V gene (reference sequence). The CDR3 sequence is 12 residues long. Together with reference TRBV30 and TRBJ1-2, the CDR3 gives the full variable domain: SQTIHQWPATLVQPVGSPLSLECTVEGTSNPNLYWYRQAAGRGLQLLFYSVGIGQISSEVPQNLSASRPQDRQFILSSKKLLLSDSGFYLCAWSVGDYGYTFGSGTRLTVV.

The V and J genes are TRBV7-2 and TRBJ2-7; the match to TRBD1 covers 7 bases. CDR3 length: 14 amino acids. Germline V CDR1 and CDR2: SGHTA, FQGNSA. Trimming at V came to 4 bases and at J to 1 base, leaving 4 bases not matched to a gene. The CDR3: CASSSGTASYEQYF. The CDR3 coding sequence is TGTGCCAGCAGCTCTGGGACAGCATCCTACGAGCAGTACTTC.

This clone was counted a single time. The chain employs TRBV4-1 and TRBJ2-1; TRBD2 matches at 13 bases. Germline values: CDR1 MGHRA, CDR2 YSYEKL. After removal of 6 bases from V and 10 bases from J, the junction contained 9 bases not matched to a gene. This CDR3 comprises 15 residues. The CDR3 sequence is CASRLAGGPIPEQFF. For the CDR3, the DNA is TGCGCCAGCAGACTAGCGGGGGGGCCTATCCCCGAGCAGTTCTTC.

The rearrangement joins TRBV5-4 to TRBJ2-3, with D possibly TRBD1 on 5 matching bases. The CDR3 sequence is 14 residues long. The V end was cut by 4 bases, the J end by 7 bases, with 16 bases between. Germline V gives CDR1 SGHNT, CDR2 YYREEE (reference sequence). The CDR3 loop is CASSLWGGQYTQYF. The CDR3 nucleotides read TGTGCCAGCAGCCTGTGGGGCGGTCAGTATACGCAGTATTTT.

The rearrangement links TRBV9 to TRBJ1-1; 7 bases are a match to TRBD1. The V gene end was trimmed by 4 bases and the J gene end by 1 base; junction bases not matched to a gene: 10. The CDR3 has 16 residues. The germline gives CDR1 SGDLS, CDR2 YYNGEE. The CDR3 coding sequence is TGTGCCAGCAGCCTTACGGCAGGGGGAAAGAACACTGAAGCTTTCTTT. Residues: CASSLTAGGKNTEAFF.

The J gene is TRBJ2-3, the V gene TRBV5-1; 10 positions agree with TRBD1. Germline values: CDR1 SGHRS, CDR2 YFSETQ. The J segment lost 1 base and the V segment lost 4 bases, leaving 3 bases of the junction unmatched. This CDR3 region has 15 residues. CDR3 in DNA: TGCGCCAGCAGCACGACAGGGGGCCGCACAGATACGCAGTATTTT. Protein sequence: CASSTTGGRTDTQYF.

The chain joins TRBV30 to TRBJ2-1; D perhaps matches TRBD2 (6 bases). The CDR3 covers 14 residues. Germline loops: CDR1 GTSNPN, CDR2 SVGIG (reference sequence). DNA for the CDR3: TGTGCAAGAGACGGGGGAGCGAACTACAATGAGCAGTTCTTC. Residues: CARDGGANYNEQFF.

The rearrangement links TRBV25-1 to TRBJ2-1; D not certain. This CDR3 is 17 amino acids long. V was cut by 1 base and J by 0 bases, with 13 bases left in between. Germline V lookup: CDR1 MGHDK, CDR2 SYGVNS. The CDR3 spells CASSELGAGASYNEQFF. The CDR3 nucleotides are TGTGCCAGCAGTGAATTAGGCGCTGGAGCCTCCTACAATGAGCAGTTCTTC.

This clone was seen a few times. The chain combines TRBV7-2 with TRBJ2-1; D is uncertain. The CDR3 runs 14 residues. Germline-derived CDR1 and CDR2 are SGHTA and FQGNSA. V lost 4 bases to trimming and J lost 3 bases, with 10 bases between them. The DNA of the CDR3 is TGTGCCAGCAGCTCCCGAGCCCTCTACAATGAGCAGTTCTTC. Its protein product is CASSSRALYNEQFF.

Details on this clone: The sample has other DNA sequences that encode this CDR3 too. The CDR3 DNA reads as TGTGCCTGGAGCGCTTGGACTGAAGCTTTCTTT. Its translation: CAWSAWTEAFF. The rearrangement links TRBV30 to TRBJ1-1; D unresolved. The germline V gene has CDR1 GTSNPN and CDR2 SVGIG (reference sequence). There are 11 residues in the CDR3. The V end was cut by 3 bases, the J end by 5 bases, with 7 bases between.

The genes are TRBV30 and TRBJ2-7, with 8 bases fitting TRBD1. V gave up 1 base and J gave up 1 base; unmatched junction bases: 15. Germline assignment: CDR1 GTSNPN and CDR2 SVGIG (reference sequence). This CDR3 has 18 residues. CDR3 loop: CAWSEDRVLLILSYEQYF. The CDR3 DNA reads TGTGCCTGGAGTGAGGACAGGGTTTTGCTTATCCTGTCCTACGAGCAGTACTTC.

On this clone itself: This same CDR3 is encoded by further DNA sequences in the sample. The chain uses TRBV20-1 and TRBJ2-3; D unresolved. Germline CDR1 and CDR2: DFQATT and SNEGSKA (reference sequence). V lost 2 bases and J 6 bases, leaving 6 bases between the germline ends. CDR3 size: 11 residues. DNA for the CDR3: TGCAGTGCTAGACGTGCTGATACGCAGTATTTT. Its protein is CSARRADTQYF.

J is TRBJ2-1 and V is TRBV28, with 8 bases that match TRBD2. The length of the CDR3 is 16 residues. V shed 2 bases and J 0 bases; nucleotides not matched to a gene: 3. Germline assignment: CDR1 MDHEN and CDR2 SYDVKM. The CDR3 spells CASSLAGGYSYNEQFF. The DNA of the CDR3 is TGTGCCAGCAGTTTAGCGGGAGGCTACTCCTACAATGAGCAGTTCTTC.

The chain joins TRBV23-1 to TRBJ1-6; the D is unclear. TRBV23-1 belongs to the ORF category, with a function that is uncertain. V gave up 1 base and J gave up 10 bases, with 2 bases separating them. The CDR3 covers 11 residues. The CDR3 loop is CASSQYSPLHF. CDR3 coding DNA: TGCGCCAGCAGTCAATACTCACCCCTCCACTTT.

This clone has only a few counts. The V and J genes are TRBV25-1 and TRBJ2-3; 8 bases are shared with TRBD1. The CDR3 contains 16 residues. The germline V gene has CDR1 MGHDK and CDR2 SYGVNS. The V and J ends lost 3 bases and 0 bases, in that order; junction bases with no gene match: 5. CDR3: CASSEWDRRSTDTQYF. In DNA form, the CDR3 reads TGTGCCAGCAGTGAGTGGGACAGGCGAAGCACAGATACGCAGTATTTT. The full variable domain, rest sourced from reference TRBV25-1 and TRBJ2-3, is EADIYQTPRYLVIGTGKKITLECSQTMGHDKMYWYQQDPGMELHLIHYSYGVNSTEKGDLSSESTVSRIRTEHFPLTLESARPSHTSQYLCASSEWDRRSTDTQYFGPGTRLTVL.

The J gene is TRBJ1-2, the V gene TRBV7-9; 7 bases are shared with TRBD1. The germline V gene encodes CDR1 SEHNR and CDR2 FQNEAQ (reference sequence). With V trimmed by 1 base and J by 4 bases, 6 bases remained unmatched. The CDR3 has 15 amino acids. CDR3 loop: CASSLGGGLSYGYTF. CDR3 coding DNA: TGTGCCAGCAGCTTAGGAGGGGGCCTCAGCTATGGCTACACCTTC.

The chain links TRBV7-9 to TRBJ2-1; D gene ambiguous. Trimming stripped 11 bases from V and 8 bases from J, with 22 bases between. Germline CDR1 reads SEHNR; CDR2 reads FQNEAQ (reference sequence). The CDR3 covers 14 residues. CDR3 nucleotides: TGTGCCGGCCCGTGGGCGACTTCTCTGGATGAGCAGTTCTTC. Translating gives CAGPWATSLDEQFF.